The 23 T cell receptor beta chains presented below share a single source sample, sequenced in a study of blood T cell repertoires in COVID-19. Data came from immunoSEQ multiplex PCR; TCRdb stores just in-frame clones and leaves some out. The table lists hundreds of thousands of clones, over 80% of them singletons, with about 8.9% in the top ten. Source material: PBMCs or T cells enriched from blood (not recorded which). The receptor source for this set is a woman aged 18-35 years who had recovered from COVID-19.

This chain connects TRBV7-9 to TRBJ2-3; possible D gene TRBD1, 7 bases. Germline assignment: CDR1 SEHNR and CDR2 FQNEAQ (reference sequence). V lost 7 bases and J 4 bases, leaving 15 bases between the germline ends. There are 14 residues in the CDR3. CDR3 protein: CASNQGGRADTQYF. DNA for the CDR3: TGTGCCAGCAACCAGGGGGGCCGAGCAGATACGCAGTATTTT.

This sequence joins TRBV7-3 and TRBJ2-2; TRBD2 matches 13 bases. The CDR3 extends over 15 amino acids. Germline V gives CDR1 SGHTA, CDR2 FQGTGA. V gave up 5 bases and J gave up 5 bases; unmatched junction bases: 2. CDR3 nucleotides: TGTGCCAGCAGCCGGACTAGCGGGAGTACCGGGGAGCTGTTTTTT. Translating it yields CASSRTSGSTGELFF.

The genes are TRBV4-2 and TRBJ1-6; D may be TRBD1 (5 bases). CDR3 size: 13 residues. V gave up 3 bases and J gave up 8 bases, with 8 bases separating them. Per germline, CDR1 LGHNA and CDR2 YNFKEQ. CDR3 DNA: TGTGCCAGCAGCCAGGAAGGGGATTCACCCCTCCACTTT. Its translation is CASSQEGDSPLHF.

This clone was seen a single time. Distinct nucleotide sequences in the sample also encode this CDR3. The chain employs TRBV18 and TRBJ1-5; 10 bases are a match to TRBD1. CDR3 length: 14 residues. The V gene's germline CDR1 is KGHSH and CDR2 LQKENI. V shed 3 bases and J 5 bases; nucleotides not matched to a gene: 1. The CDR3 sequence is CASSPGQGDQPQHF. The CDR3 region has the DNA TGTGCCAGCTCACCTGGACAGGGGGATCAGCCCCAGCATTTT.

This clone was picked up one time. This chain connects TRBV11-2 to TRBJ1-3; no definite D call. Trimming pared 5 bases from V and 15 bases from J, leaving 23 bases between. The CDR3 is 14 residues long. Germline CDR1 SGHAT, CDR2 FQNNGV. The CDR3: CASSPPGEWAEQYF. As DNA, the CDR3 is TGTGCCAGCAGCCCACCCGGGGAGTGGGCCGAGCAATATTTT.

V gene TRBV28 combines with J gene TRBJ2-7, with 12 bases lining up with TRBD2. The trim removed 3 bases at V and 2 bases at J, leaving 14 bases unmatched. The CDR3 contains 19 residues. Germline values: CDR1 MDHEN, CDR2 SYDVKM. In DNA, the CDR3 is TGTGCCAGCAGTTTTGGCGGAGGACTAGCGGGGTCTACCACCTACGAGCAGTACTTC. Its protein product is CASSFGGGLAGSTTYEQYF.

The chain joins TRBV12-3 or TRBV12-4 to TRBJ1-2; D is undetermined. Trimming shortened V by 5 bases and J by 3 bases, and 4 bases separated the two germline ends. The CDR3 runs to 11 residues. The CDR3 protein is CASSIYYGYTF. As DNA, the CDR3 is TGTGCCAGCAGTATATACTATGGCTACACCTTC.

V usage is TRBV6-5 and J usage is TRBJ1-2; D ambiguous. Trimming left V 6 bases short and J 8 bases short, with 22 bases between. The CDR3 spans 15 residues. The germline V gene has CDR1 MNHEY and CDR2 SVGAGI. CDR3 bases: TGTGCCAGCAGCTACCTGTGGGCGGACTCGCGGGGCTACACCTTC. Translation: CASSYLWADSRGYTF.

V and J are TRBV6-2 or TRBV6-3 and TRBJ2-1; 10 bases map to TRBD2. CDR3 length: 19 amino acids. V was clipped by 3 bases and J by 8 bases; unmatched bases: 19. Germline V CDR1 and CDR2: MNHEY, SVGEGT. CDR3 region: CASSYKVLAGASEGDEQFF. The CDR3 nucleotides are TGTGCCAGCAGTTATAAAGTGCTAGCGGGGGCCTCCGAGGGCGATGAGCAGTTCTTC.

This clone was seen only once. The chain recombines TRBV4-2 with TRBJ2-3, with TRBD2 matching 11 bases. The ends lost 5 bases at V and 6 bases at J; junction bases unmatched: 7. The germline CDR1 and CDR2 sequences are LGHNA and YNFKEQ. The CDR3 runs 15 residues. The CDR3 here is CASSYRLAGTDTQYF. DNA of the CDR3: TGTGCCAGCAGCTATCGACTAGCGGGGACTGATACGCAGTATTTT.

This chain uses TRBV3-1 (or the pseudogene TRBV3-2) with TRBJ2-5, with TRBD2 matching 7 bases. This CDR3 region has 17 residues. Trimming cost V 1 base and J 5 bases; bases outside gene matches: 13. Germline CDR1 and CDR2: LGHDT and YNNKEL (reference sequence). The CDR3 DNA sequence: TGTGCCAGCAGCCAAGGTTCTCCGAGGACTAGTCAGGAGACCCAGTACTTC. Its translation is CASSQGSPRTSQETQYF.

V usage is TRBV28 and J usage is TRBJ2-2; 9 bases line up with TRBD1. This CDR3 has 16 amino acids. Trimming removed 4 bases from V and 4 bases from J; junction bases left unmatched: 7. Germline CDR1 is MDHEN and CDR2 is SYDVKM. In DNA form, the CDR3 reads TGTGCCAGCAGTTCGAGGACAGGGGCGGGCACCGGGGAGCTGTTTTTT. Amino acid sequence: CASSSRTGAGTGELFF.

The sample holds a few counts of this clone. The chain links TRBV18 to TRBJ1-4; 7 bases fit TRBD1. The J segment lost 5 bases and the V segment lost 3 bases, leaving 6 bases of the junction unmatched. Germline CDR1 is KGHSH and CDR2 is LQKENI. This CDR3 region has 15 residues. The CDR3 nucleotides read TGTGCCAGCTCACCGATGGGACAGCGCAATGAAAAACTGTTTTTT. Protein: CASSPMGQRNEKLFF.

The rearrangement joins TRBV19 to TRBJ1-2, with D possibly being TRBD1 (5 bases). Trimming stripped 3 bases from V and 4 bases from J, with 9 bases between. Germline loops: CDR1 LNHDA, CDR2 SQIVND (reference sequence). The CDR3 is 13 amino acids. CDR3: CASSIPTGYGYTF. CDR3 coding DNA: TGTGCCAGTAGTATCCCTACAGGCTATGGCTACACCTTC.

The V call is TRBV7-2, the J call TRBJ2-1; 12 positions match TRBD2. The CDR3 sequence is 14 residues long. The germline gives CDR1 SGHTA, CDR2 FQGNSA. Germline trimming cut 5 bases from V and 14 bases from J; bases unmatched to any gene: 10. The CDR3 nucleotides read TGTGCCAGCAGCCCACTAGCGGGAGGCCGGGGTGAGTTCTTC. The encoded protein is CASSPLAGGRGEFF.

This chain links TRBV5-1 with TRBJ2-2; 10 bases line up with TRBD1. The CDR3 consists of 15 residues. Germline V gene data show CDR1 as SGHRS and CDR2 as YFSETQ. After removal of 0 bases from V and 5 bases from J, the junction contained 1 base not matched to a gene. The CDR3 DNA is TGCGCCAGCAGCTTGGGGACAGGGGGAACCGGGGAGCTGTTTTTT. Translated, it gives CASSLGTGGTGELFF.

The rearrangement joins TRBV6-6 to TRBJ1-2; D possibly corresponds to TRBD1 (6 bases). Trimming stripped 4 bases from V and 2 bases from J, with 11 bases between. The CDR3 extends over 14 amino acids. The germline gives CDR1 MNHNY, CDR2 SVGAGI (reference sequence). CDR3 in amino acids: CASSWTETNYGYTF. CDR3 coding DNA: TGTGCCAGCAGTTGGACAGAAACAAACTATGGCTACACCTTC.

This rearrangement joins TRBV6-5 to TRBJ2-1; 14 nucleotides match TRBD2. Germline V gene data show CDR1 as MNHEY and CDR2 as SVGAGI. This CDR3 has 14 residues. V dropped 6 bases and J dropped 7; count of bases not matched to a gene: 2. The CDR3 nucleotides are TGTGCCAGCAGGGGACTAGCGGGGGTAAATGAGCAGTTCTTC. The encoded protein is CASRGLAGVNEQFF.

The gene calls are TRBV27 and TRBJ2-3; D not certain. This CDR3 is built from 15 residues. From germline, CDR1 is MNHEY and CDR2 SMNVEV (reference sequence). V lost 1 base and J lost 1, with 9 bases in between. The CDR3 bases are TGTGCCAGCAGTTTATACGCACTACGCACAGATACGCAGTATTTT. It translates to CASSLYALRTDTQYF.

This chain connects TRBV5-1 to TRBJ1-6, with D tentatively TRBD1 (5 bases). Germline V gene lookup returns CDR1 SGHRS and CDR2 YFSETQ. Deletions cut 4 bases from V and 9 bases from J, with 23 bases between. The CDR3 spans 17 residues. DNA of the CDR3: TGCGCCAGCAGCACCAGGGACGGGTTGGGGAGGGGTTCACCCCTCCACTTT. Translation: CASSTRDGLGRGSPLHF.

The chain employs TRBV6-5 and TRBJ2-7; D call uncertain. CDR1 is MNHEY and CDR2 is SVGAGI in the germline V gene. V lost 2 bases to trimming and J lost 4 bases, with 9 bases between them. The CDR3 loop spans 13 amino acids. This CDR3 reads CASSYGQLYEQYF. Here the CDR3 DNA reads TGTGCCAGCAGTTACGGGCAGCTATACGAGCAGTACTTC.

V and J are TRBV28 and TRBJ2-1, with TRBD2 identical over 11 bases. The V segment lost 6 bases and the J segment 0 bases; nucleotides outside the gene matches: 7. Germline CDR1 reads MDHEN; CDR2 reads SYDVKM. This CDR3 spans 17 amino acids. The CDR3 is CASRITSGRFSYNEQFF. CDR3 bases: TGTGCCAGCAGGATTACTAGCGGGAGATTCTCCTACAATGAGCAGTTCTTC. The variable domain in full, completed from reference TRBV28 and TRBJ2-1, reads DVKVTQSSRYLVKRTGEKVFLECVQDMDHENMFWYRQDPGLGLRLIYFSYDVKMKEKGDIPEGYSVSREKKERFSLILESASTNQTSMYLCASRITSGRFSYNEQFFGPGTRLTVL.

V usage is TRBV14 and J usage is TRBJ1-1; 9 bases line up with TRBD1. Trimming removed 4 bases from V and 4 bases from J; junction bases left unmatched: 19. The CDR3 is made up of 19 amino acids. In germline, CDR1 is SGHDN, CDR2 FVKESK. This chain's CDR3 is CASSPLKPRDRVESTEAFF. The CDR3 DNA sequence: TGTGCCAGCAGCCCCCTCAAACCCCGGGACAGGGTGGAGTCCACTGAAGCTTTCTTT.